These 29 T cell receptor beta chains came from one sample sequenced in a study of T cells in women clearing cervical HPV infection. Measured with immunoSEQ multiplex PCR; TCRdb has only the in-frame clones, and not every one. The table lists over 25,000 clones. The sequenced material came from blood buffy coat. The receptors were sampled from a woman between 18 and 75 years old with a cervical HPV16 infection that either progressed to CIN3+ or cleared (not recorded which).

To note about this clone: The CDR3 end is not reached by the read, which stops 3 residues before it; the germline J gene fills it in. The chain uses TRBV7-2 and TRBJ2-3; 9 positions agree with TRBD2. V dropped 0 bases and J dropped 3; count of bases not matched to a gene: 7. This CDR3 has 17 residues. Germline V gene data show CDR1 as SGHTA and CDR2 as FQGNSA. The sequenced CDR3 bases are TGTGCCAGCAGCTTAGCCCTCGGGACTAGCAGAACAGATACG. It translates to CASSLALGTSRTDT. The entire CDR3 sequence reads CASSLALGTSRTDTQYF.

On this clone: The read ends 3 residues early relative to the CDR3; the germline J gene fills the gap. V and J are TRBV11-3 and TRBJ2-5; TRBD2 agrees at 11 bases. The ends lost 3 bases at V and 5 bases at J; junction bases unmatched: 5. Germline assignment: CDR1 SGHNT and CDR2 YENEEA. The CDR3 loop spans 15 amino acids. The CDR3 DNA, read in part, is TGTGCCAGCAGCTTGACTAGCGGGAAAACGGAGACC. It translates to CASSLTSGKTET. The entire CDR3 protein reads CASSLTSGKTETQYF.

Details on this clone: The DNA ends 3 residues before the CDR3 does, and the rest of the CDR3 is filled in from the germline J gene. The chain joins TRBV6-2 or TRBV6-3 to TRBJ1-6; D may be TRBD1 (6 bases). The germline CDR1 and CDR2 sequences are MNHEY and SVGEGT. The length of the CDR3 is 15 residues. The V end was cut by 5 bases, the J end by 7 bases, with 15 bases between. The CDR3 is CASSPGGGRNSPLHF. CDR3 DNA, as far as it was read: TGTGCCAGCAGTCCCGGGGGGGGGCGGAATTCACCC.

CDR3 sequence reads: CASSLQELAGGSVTQYF. CDR3 DNA, as far as it was read: TGTGCCAGCAGTCTACAGGAGCTAGCGGGAGGGTCCGTGACC. The chain combines TRBV13 with TRBJ2-5, with TRBD2 matching over 12 bases. The read gets to within 3 residues of the CDR3 end, and the germline J gene fills in the rest. J gave up 7 bases and V 6 bases, and 15 bases lay outside the gene matches. The CDR3 covers 17 residues. Germline V gene sequence: CDR1 PRHDT, CDR2 FYEKMQ (reference sequence).

Note on this clone: The read falls 3 residues short of the CDR3 end, and the missing part is taken from the germline J gene. V and J are TRBV2 and TRBJ2-7; TRBD2 aligns across 7 bases. The V gene end was trimmed by 8 bases and the J gene end by 3 bases; junction bases not matched to a gene: 10. CDR3 length: 14 residues. Germline V gene data show CDR1 as SNHLY and CDR2 as FYNNEI. CDR3 amino acids: CASAAPAGIYEQYF. The part of the CDR3 DNA that was read is TGTGCCAGCGCCGCCCCAGCGGGGATCTACGAG.

In regard to this clone: The read halts 3 residues ahead of the CDR3 end, with the missing end drawn from the germline J gene. The chain carries TRBV19 and TRBJ1-5, with 12 bases that match TRBD1. The length of the CDR3 is 16 residues. V trimming: 5 bases; J trimming: 6 bases; junction bases outside the gene matches: 8. Germline V gene data show CDR1 as LNHDA and CDR2 as SQIVND (reference sequence). The CDR3 is CASSPRDRGLLQPQHF. The part of the CDR3 DNA that was read is TGTGCCAGTAGTCCAAGGGACAGGGGGCTGCTTCAGCCC. Together with reference TRBV19 and TRBJ1-5, the CDR3 gives the full variable domain: DGGITQSPKYLFRKEGQNVTLSCEQNLNHDAMYWYRQDPGQGLRLIYYSQIVNDFQKGDIAEGYSVSREKKESFPLTVTSAQKNPTAFYLCASSPRDRGLLQPQHFGDGTRLSIL.

For this clone: Read coverage stops 3 residues before the CDR3 terminus; the germline J gene supplies the remainder. V and J are TRBV18 and TRBJ2-7; the match to TRBD2 covers 7 bases. This CDR3 spans 15 amino acids. The V gene end was trimmed by 2 bases and the J gene end by 3 bases; junction bases not matched to a gene: 7. Germline CDR1 KGHSH, CDR2 LQKENI. The CDR3: CASSPGSGKSYEQYF. The CDR3 bases that were read are TGTGCCAGCTCACCAGGAAGCGGGAAGAGCTACGAG.

A remark on this clone: The CDR3 end lies 3 residues beyond the end of the read and is filled in from the germline J gene. The chain uses TRBV11-1 and TRBJ1-1; D remains ambiguous. The CDR3 has 14 amino acids. The V end lost 1 base, the J end lost 0 bases, and 6 bases lay between the germline ends. The V gene's germline CDR1 is SGHAT and CDR2 FQDESV (reference sequence). The CDR3 bases that were read are TGTGCCAGCAGCTTAGTACAGATGAACACTGAA. Its translation: CASSLVQMNTE. The entire CDR3 reads CASSLVQMNTEAFF.

For this clone: The missing CDR3 end, 3 residues past where the read stops, is filled in from the germline J gene. V usage is TRBV2 and J usage is TRBJ2-5, with D possibly matching TRBD2 (7 bases). With 11 bases removed from V and 5 bases from J, the gap between germline ends came to 12 bases. Per germline, CDR1 SNHLY and CDR2 FYNNEI. The CDR3 spans 11 residues. CDR3 residues: CAGRGAETQYF. The part of the CDR3 DNA that was read is TGTGCCGGTCGGGGGGCCGAGACC.

Points on this clone: The CDR3 end is not reached by the read, which stops 3 residues before it; the germline J gene fills it in. J is TRBJ1-2 and V is TRBV7-9, with D tentatively TRBD1 (5 bases). CDR3 length: 15 amino acids. Per the germline V gene, CDR1 is SEHNR and CDR2 is FQNEAQ (reference sequence). The CDR3 loop is CASSGGLAGVDTYTF. Incomplete CDR3 DNA: TGTGCCAGCAGCGGGGGACTAGCGGGAGTGGATACC.

About this clone: Sequencing ends 3 residues short of the CDR3 end; the germline J gene provides the rest. The chain combines TRBV19 with TRBJ2-1; TRBD1 matches at 7 bases. The CDR3 covers 15 residues. Trimming took 3 bases from V and 7 from J; bases not matched to a gene: 9. Germline CDR1 is LNHDA and CDR2 is SQIVND (reference sequence). The DNA read from the CDR3 is TGTGCCAGTAGTATTGCGGCAGGGGGTGGGAATGAG. This gives the protein CASSIAAGGGNE. The whole CDR3 sequence is CASSIAAGGGNEQFF.

A note on this clone: The CDR3 end is not reached by the read, which stops 3 residues before it; the germline J gene fills it in. V and J are TRBV4-1 and TRBJ2-3; TRBD2 matches at 14 bases. This CDR3 has 16 residues. From germline, CDR1 is MGHRA and CDR2 YSYEKL. CDR3 bases read: TGCGCCAGCAGCGACCCGGGACTAGCGGGAGTTCGGGCG. Its translation is CASSDPGLAGVRA. The complete CDR3 sequence is CASSDPGLAGVRAQYF.

For this clone: Coverage ceases 3 residues before the CDR3 finishes, and the germline J gene fills in the end. The chain links TRBV5-1 to TRBJ2-7; D may be TRBD1 (6 bases). This CDR3 region has 14 residues. V dropped 0 bases and J dropped 3 bases, with 10 bases sitting between them. Germline V CDR1 and CDR2: SGHRS, YFSETQ. CDR3 sequence: CASSLEPGHYEQYF. The covered CDR3 bases are TGCGCCAGCAGCTTGGAGCCGGGACACTACGAG.

About this clone itself: With the read ending 3 residues before the CDR3 end, the germline J gene is used to fill in that end. This rearrangement joins TRBV7-3 to TRBJ2-5; 13 nucleotides line up with TRBD2. In germline, CDR1 is SGHTA, CDR2 FQGTGA. The CDR3 sequence is 17 residues long. With V trimmed by 5 bases and J by 2 bases, 8 bases remained unmatched. The CDR3 loop reads CASSHHGLAGVQETQYF. The part of the CDR3 DNA that was read is TGTGCCAGCAGCCATCACGGACTAGCGGGAGTACAAGAGACC.

Notes on this clone: Sequencing ends 3 residues short of the CDR3 end; the germline J gene provides the rest. V and J are TRBV20-1 and TRBJ1-1; 8 positions agree with TRBD1. The CDR3 covers 14 residues. From germline, CDR1 is DFQATT and CDR2 SNEGSKA (reference sequence). Incomplete CDR3 DNA: TGCAGTGCTCAACAGGGGGGTGCGGTAGCCGAA. Its translation: CSAQQGGAVAE. The whole CDR3 region reads CSAQQGGAVAEAFF.

Comment on this clone: The read comes to an end 3 residues before the CDR3 does, leaving the germline J gene to fill in the end. This chain connects TRBV20-1 to TRBJ2-5; maybe TRBD1 (6 bases). The CDR3 is 15 residues long. Germline V lookup: CDR1 DFQATT, CDR2 SNEGSKA (reference sequence). V lost 3 bases and J 2 bases, leaving 16 bases between the germline ends. CDR3 DNA, as far as it was read: TGCAGTGCTAGGGGGGCGTTAGTTTTACAAGAGACC. Amino acid sequence: CSARGALVLQET. The full CDR3 protein is CSARGALVLQETQYF.

The CDR3 here is CAWKKVLAPLHF. CDR3 DNA (partial): TGTGCCTGGAAGAAGGTCCTGGCACCC. This chain joins TRBV30 and TRBJ1-6, with D uncertain. From the germline J gene comes the end of the CDR3, since the read stops 3 residues before it. Germline V gene lookup returns CDR1 GTSNPN and CDR2 SVGIG (reference sequence). CDR3 length equals 12 residues. V gave up 4 bases and J gave up 11 bases, with 12 bases separating them.

About this clone itself: The read halts 3 residues ahead of the CDR3 end, with the missing end drawn from the germline J gene. The rearrangement joins TRBV28 to TRBJ2-5; TRBD1 is a possible D gene (7 bases). Looked up from germline, CDR1 is MDHEN and CDR2 is SYDVKM. The CDR3 length is 15 residues. V was trimmed by 6 bases and J by 2 bases, leaving 16 bases between them. CDR3 DNA (partial): TGTGCCAGCAGCCCGACAGGGAGGAAACAAGAGACC. Amino acids: CASSPTGRKQET. The entire CDR3 sequence reads CASSPTGRKQETQYF. The full variable domain, rest sourced from reference TRBV28 and TRBJ2-5, is DVKVTQSSRYLVKRTGEKVFLECVQDMDHENMFWYRQDPGLGLRLIYFSYDVKMKEKGDIPEGYSVSREKKERFSLILESASTNQTSMYLCASSPTGRKQETQYFGPGTRLLVL.

Comment on this clone: The observed sequence ends 3 residues before the CDR3 terminus, with the missing tail filled in from the germline J gene. The chain is built from TRBV11-2 and TRBJ2-1; the D gene is possibly TRBD1 (5 bases). The V end was cut by 5 bases, the J end by 8 bases, with 19 bases between. The CDR3 totals 15 residues. Per the germline V gene, CDR1 is SGHAT and CDR2 is FQNNGV. This chain's CDR3 is CASSLSPQVYDEQFF. The covered CDR3 bases are TGTGCCAGCAGCCTAAGTCCACAGGTGTACGATGAG.

Details on this clone: The sequenced fragment ends 3 residues before the CDR3 boundary, so the rest is inferred from the germline J gene. The rearrangement joins TRBV7-6 to TRBJ2-5, with 8 bases matching TRBD1. J gave up 5 bases and V 1 base, and 6 bases lay outside the gene matches. The V gene's germline CDR1 is SGHVS and CDR2 FNYEAQ. CDR3 size: 15 residues. The sequenced part of the CDR3 DNA is TGTGCCAGCAGCTTAGAGACCGACAGGGGTGAGACC. Residues: CASSLETDRGET. In full, the CDR3 is CASSLETDRGETQYF.

As for this clone: The read ends 3 residues shy of where the CDR3 ends; the end is completed using the germline J gene. The chain uses TRBV30 and TRBJ2-5; D not certain. The CDR3 has 13 residues. Germline loops: CDR1 GTSNPN, CDR2 SVGIG (reference sequence). Trimming took off 0 bases at V and 5 bases at J, with 10 bases between the two ends. The CDR3 is CAWSVHLHETQYF. The sequenced part of the CDR3 DNA is TGTGCCTGGAGTGTACACCTTCATGAGACC.

Points on this clone: The read terminates 3 residues ahead of where the CDR3 ends, so the germline J gene completes it. The rearrangement uses TRBV7-9 and TRBJ2-5, with TRBD2 identical over 12 bases. Germline values: CDR1 SEHNR, CDR2 FQNEAQ (reference sequence). Losses at the gene ends were 7 bases for V and 5 bases for J; bases not matched to a gene: 8. This CDR3 is 15 amino acids long. CDR3 bases read: TGTGCCAGCAAGGCTAGCGGGAGGGAATTCGAGACC. Its translation is CASKASGREFET. The complete CDR3 protein is CASKASGREFETQYF.

With respect to this clone: The sequenced fragment ends 3 residues before the CDR3 boundary, so the rest is inferred from the germline J gene. The rearrangement joins TRBV19 to TRBJ1-5, with 7 bases lining up with TRBD1. Germline trimming cut 6 bases from V and 7 bases from J; bases unmatched to any gene: 6. The V gene's germline CDR1 is LNHDA and CDR2 SQIVND (reference sequence). CDR3 length: 13 residues. The sequenced part of the CDR3 DNA is TGTGCCAGTAGGACAGGGTCACGCCAGCCC. Its translation is CASRTGSRQP. The full CDR3 reads CASRTGSRQPQHF.

Worth noting for this clone: With the read ending 3 residues before the CDR3 end, the germline J gene is used to fill in that end. This chain uses TRBV19 with TRBJ2-7; 11 positions match TRBD2. This CDR3 contains 16 residues. J gave up 5 bases and V 4 bases, and 10 bases lay outside the gene matches. Germline V gene data show CDR1 as LNHDA and CDR2 as SQIVND (reference sequence). The CDR3 DNA, read in part, is TGTGCCAGTAGTAAACTCGGGACTAGCGGAGCCGACGAG. It translates to CASSKLGTSGADE. The whole CDR3 protein is CASSKLGTSGADEQYF.

The CDR3 is CASSPTGGSYEQYF. Incomplete CDR3 DNA: TGTGCCAGCAGCCCCACAGGGGGGAGCTACGAG. The chain joins TRBV11-1 to TRBJ2-7, with TRBD1 matching 8 bases. The read is 3 residues too short to cover the CDR3 end, so that end is filled in from the germline J gene. Germline trimming cut 5 bases from V and 3 bases from J; bases unmatched to any gene: 6. CDR1 is SGHAT and CDR2 is FQDESV in the germline V gene (reference sequence). The CDR3 totals 14 residues. Full variable domain (rest looked up from reference TRBV11-1 and TRBJ2-7): EAEVAQSPRYKITEKSQAVAFWCDPISGHATLYWYRQILGQGPELLVQFQDESVVDDSQLPKDRFSAERLKGVDSTLKIQPAELGDSAMYLCASSPTGGSYEQYFGPGTRLTVT.

CDR3 residues: CASSLFRGGYQETQYF. The CDR3 bases that were read are TGTGCCAGCAGCTTGTTTCGCGGGGGATATCAAGAGACC. The genes are TRBV5-4 and TRBJ2-5, with TRBD2 matching over 7 bases. Coverage ceases 3 residues before the CDR3 finishes, and the germline J gene fills in the end. The germline gives CDR1 SGHNT, CDR2 YYREEE (reference sequence). With 1 base clipped from V and 2 bases from J, the junction kept 8 bases outside the gene matches. The CDR3 runs to 16 residues.

To note about this clone: The read ends 3 residues before the CDR3 terminus; that terminus is restored from the germline J gene. The chain has TRBV10-2 and TRBJ2-7; TRBD1 agrees at 9 bases. The CDR3 spans 14 residues. Germline V gene lookup returns CDR1 WSHSY and CDR2 SAAADI. V gave up 7 bases and J gave up 2 bases; unmatched junction bases: 6. CDR3 amino acids: CASKTRDRAYEQYF. CDR3 bases read: TGCGCCAGCAAAACCCGGGACAGGGCCTACGAG.

About this clone: From the germline J gene comes the end of the CDR3, since the read stops 3 residues before it. This rearrangement joins TRBV10-1 to TRBJ2-5; 11 bases align to TRBD2. With V trimmed by 7 bases and J by 0 bases, 4 bases remained unmatched. CDR1 is WNHNN, CDR2 SYGVQD, per germline (reference sequence). The length of the CDR3 is 15 residues. The sequenced CDR3 bases are TGCGCCAGCACTCCGGGACTAGCGGACCAAGAGACC. Protein: CASTPGLADQET. The whole CDR3 region reads CASTPGLADQETQYF.

To note about this clone: The CDR3 end lies 3 residues beyond the end of the read and is filled in from the germline J gene. The chain uses TRBV7-3 and TRBJ1-1; no reliable D call. The CDR3 consists of 14 residues. Germline V gene data show CDR1 as SGHTA and CDR2 as FQGTGA. The V gene lost 2 bases and the J gene lost 4 bases, with 11 bases spanning the gap. This CDR3 is CASSLEASGTEAFF. The CDR3 bases that were read are TGTGCCAGCAGCTTAGAGGCGTCGGGCACTGAA.